This record covers a single TCR beta chain. As yet, its antigen is unknown. This CDR3 is built from 15 residues. Deletions cut 0 bases from V and 2 bases from J, with 11 bases between. The germline V gene encodes CDR1 MNHEY and CDR2 SVGAGI. This specimen belongs to a study of post-analysis software for immune sequencing data. Turning to the study itself: Relapsing-remitting, secondary progressive and progressive-relapsing forms made up the multiple sclerosis disease courses. Study-wide results and caveats: When patients were compared with controls, roughly five TRBV segments were more frequent, TRBV5-6, TRBV5-1 and TRBV20-1 among them. Relative to controls, patients with multiple sclerosis showed significantly lower normalized Chao1 diversity.

Unique molecular identifiers featured in each of the TCR beta cDNA libraries. Some 500,000 cDNA molecules were recovered from an input of about 0.85 to 11 million T cells. One entry per CDR3 protein results from TCRdb running MiXCR on the PCR reads. The sample shows about 500,000 distinct CDR3 sequences, roughly 45% of them seen only once. Sequencing was performed on blood. This TCR was sampled from a girl between 10 and 17 years old with multiple sclerosis. The chain employs TRBV6-5 and TRBJ2-7; D gene uncertain. The CDR3 loop is CASSYSGTDPYEQYF. The CDR3 nucleotides read TGTGCCAGCAGTTACTCTGGTACCGACCCCTACGAGCAGTACTTC.